These 11 T cell receptor beta chains were all obtained from the same sample, sequenced in a study of CD8 T cells in ankylosing spondylitis. TCRdb re-derived calls from the 5' RACE reads in MiXCR, one entry per CDR3 protein. The profile shows some 39,000 distinct CDR3 sequences, over 10% of them singletons. Sequenced: synovial fluid, either unsorted or a sorted T cell fraction (not recorded which). These receptors came from a male donor with ankylosing spondylitis.

V and J are TRBV10-3 and TRBJ2-1, with TRBD2 matching over 9 bases. Per the germline V gene, CDR1 is ENHRY and CDR2 is SYGVKD. V lost 8 bases and J lost 2; bases outside the gene matches: 4. The CDR3 has 14 residues. CDR3 residues: CAIAGGGPYNEQFF. DNA of the CDR3: TGTGCCATCGCGGGGGGGGGCCCCTACAATGAGCAGTTCTTC.

This chain uses TRBV10-3 with TRBJ2-3; D may be TRBD2 (7 bases). CDR3 length equals 16 residues. Per the germline V gene, CDR1 is ENHRY and CDR2 is SYGVKD. V lost 3 bases to trimming and J lost 0 bases, with 13 bases between them. DNA for the CDR3: TGTGCCATCAGTGACCGAGGGGGAGGGAGCACAGATACGCAGTATTTT. Translating gives CAISDRGGGSTDTQYF.

This clonotype showed up just a few times. J is TRBJ2-1 and V is TRBV5-1; weak D call: TRBD2 (7 bases). Germline CDR1 SGHRS, CDR2 YFSETQ. Trimming stripped 5 bases from V and 2 bases from J, with 17 bases between. This CDR3 is 16 amino acids long. The CDR3 DNA follows: TGCGCCAGCAGTTTACCGGGGGGCGGCGCCTACAATGAGCAGTTCTTC. Its protein product is CASSLPGGGAYNEQFF. Drawing the rest from reference TRBV5-1 and TRBJ2-1, the complete variable domain is KAGVTQTPRYLIKTRGQQVTLSCSPISGHRSVSWYQQTPGQGLQFLFEYFSETQRNKGNFPGRFSGRQFSNSRSEMNVSTLELGDSALYLCASSLPGGGAYNEQFFGPGTRLTVL.

This clonotype was recorded at least ten times. The CDR3 protein is CASSFEGAKSPLHF. In DNA form, the CDR3 reads TGCGCCAGCAGCTTTGAGGGGGCGAAGTCACCCCTCCACTTT. The chain joins TRBV5-1 to TRBJ1-6; 7 positions agree with TRBD1. CDR1 SGHRS and CDR2 YFSETQ come from the germline V gene. The CDR3 runs 14 residues. The trim removed 2 bases at V and 10 bases at J, leaving 6 bases unmatched.

The table lists this clonotype with a few counts. The chain employs TRBV4-3 and TRBJ2-1; 9 bases align to TRBD1. V lost 0 bases and J lost 7; bases outside the gene matches: 4. CDR1 is LGHNA, CDR2 YSLEER, per germline. The CDR3 is made up of 15 amino acids. The CDR3 DNA is TGCGCCAGCAGCCAAGATGGGGGACAGGGTAATGAGCAGTTCTTC. Translation gives CASSQDGGQGNEQFF.

This clonotype has at least ten counts. This rearrangement joins TRBV18 to TRBJ2-7; no firm D call. The V end lost 4 bases, the J end lost 5 bases, and 18 bases lay between the germline ends. The CDR3 has 15 residues. The germline CDR1 and CDR2 sequences are KGHSH and LQKENI. The CDR3 loop is CASSLRTGRGNEQYF. The CDR3 bases are TGTGCCAGCTCACTACGGACCGGGCGTGGAAACGAGCAGTACTTC.

In this sample, this clonotype turned up many times. The CDR3 loop reads CASSDSVVRPAETQYF. The CDR3 nucleotides are TGTGCCAGCAGTGACTCCGTGGTACGGCCGGCGGAGACCCAGTACTTC. The chain is built from TRBV12-3 or TRBV12-4 and TRBJ2-5; D unclear. The CDR3 sequence is 16 residues long. V lost 5 bases and J lost 5, with 21 bases in between.

In its sample, this clonotype was seen many times. The J gene is TRBJ1-5, the V gene TRBV3-1, with TRBD1 as a possible D gene (5 bases). V was pared by 0 bases and J by 7 bases, with 19 bases between. Looked up from germline, CDR1 is LGHDT and CDR2 is YNNKEL (reference sequence). The CDR3 is 17 residues long. The CDR3 sequence: CASSQDLGQGGHQPQHF. CDR3 DNA: TGTGCCAGCAGCCAAGATTTAGGGCAGGGAGGGCACCAGCCCCAGCATTTT.

This clonotype was seen ten or more times. The CDR3 here is CASSLPTGTGLYNEQFF. The CDR3 DNA sequence: TGTGCCAGCAGCTTGCCGACCGGGACAGGGCTCTACAATGAGCAGTTCTTC. The chain links TRBV7-2 to TRBJ2-1; 9 bases are a match to TRBD1. J lost 3 bases, V lost 3 bases, and 9 bases had no gene match. The CDR3 is made up of 17 amino acids. Germline CDR1 is SGHTA and CDR2 is FQGNSA.

This clonotype showed up many times. Here the CDR3 reads CSAHSLGGYNEQFF. The CDR3 DNA is TGCAGTGCTCACAGCCTAGGGGGGTACAATGAGCAGTTCTTC. J is TRBJ2-1 and V is TRBV20-1; D may correspond to TRBD1 or TRBD2 (6 bases each). This CDR3 region has 14 residues. The germline CDR1 and CDR2 sequences are DFQATT and SNEGSKA (reference sequence). The ends were cut back, 5 bases at V and 4 bases at J, with 15 bases in the middle.

The table lists this clonotype with a few counts. The chain links TRBV27 to TRBJ1-6; D not resolved. The CDR3 loop spans 12 amino acids. Germline-derived CDR1 and CDR2 are MNHEY and SMNVEV (reference sequence). V was cut by 7 bases and J by 10 bases, with 11 bases left in between. The CDR3 DNA follows: TGTGCCAGCACCACGGGTGGGTCACCCCTCCACTTT. Protein sequence: CASTTGGSPLHF.